The 5 T cell receptor beta chains below all came from one sample that was sequenced in a study of patients and donors after allogeneic stem cell transplantation. From the RT-PCR reads, TCRdb called clonotypes with MiXCR, one entry per CDR3 protein. The repertoire holds around 90,000 distinct CDR3 sequences, with around 49% as singletons. The sequenced sample consisted of blood, either unsorted or a sorted T cell fraction (not recorded which). The receptors were sampled from a human donor who was either an allogeneic HSCT recipient or a stem cell or donor lymphocyte infusion donor (not recorded which). It is not recorded whose cells these are; they may come from a transplant donor.

The chain is built from TRBV12-3 or TRBV12-4 and TRBJ2-1; TRBD1 might be the D (7 bases). The germline V and J ends were trimmed by 8 bases and 7 bases, with 18 bases remaining between them. This CDR3 spans 14 amino acids. The CDR3 DNA reads as TGTGCCAGCGCTTTTTCGGCAGGGGGGAATGAGCAGTTCTTC. As protein: CASAFSAGGNEQFF.

The V call is TRBV4-3, the J call TRBJ2-1, with D maybe TRBD2 (6 bases). V lost 1 base and J lost 5, with 15 bases in between. Germline lookup yields CDR1 LGHNA and CDR2 YSLEER. The CDR3 spans 16 residues. DNA of the CDR3: TGCGCCAGCAGCCAAGGGCGGGGCGAGCTCCACAATGAGCAGTTCTTC. This translates into CASSQGRGELHNEQFF.

This clonotype was counted ten times or more. The gene calls are TRBV5-6 and TRBJ1-2; no clear D. From germline, CDR1 is SGHDT and CDR2 YYEEEE. CDR3 size: 13 residues. With 4 bases removed from V and 2 bases from J, the gap between germline ends came to 9 bases. Here the CDR3 DNA reads TGTGCCAGCAGCAGTGGGGAAAACTATGGCTACACCTTC. It translates to CASSSGENYGYTF.

This chain connects TRBV20-1 to TRBJ2-6; a possible D gene is TRBD1 (5 bases). The CDR3 runs 15 residues. V was clipped by 3 bases and J by 0 bases, with 9 bases between them. CDR1 and CDR2 from the germline V gene are DFQATT and SNEGSKA (reference sequence). This CDR3 is CSASQGSSGANVLTF. CDR3 in DNA: TGCAGTGCTAGTCAGGGAAGCTCTGGGGCCAACGTCCTGACTTTC.

The V and J genes are TRBV18 and TRBJ1-4; TRBD1 matches 8 bases. The junction had 14 bases not matched to a gene; V was cut back by 6 bases and J by 14 bases. The CDR3 length is 14 residues. The germline gives CDR1 KGHSH, CDR2 LQKENI. CDR3 region: CASSAGTGDLFLFF. In nucleotides, the CDR3 is TGTGCCAGCTCCGCCGGGACAGGAGACTTATTCCTGTTTTTT.